This T cell receptor beta chain was found in a study of blood T cells in healthy people across ages. For the second PCR, which ran for about 7 to 11 cycles, a sample-barcoded 5' primer and a J-beta primer mix were used. TCRdb fed the 5' RACE reads into MiXCR, producing one record per CDR3 protein. The profile covers some 1.4 million distinct CDR3 sequences, with 42% appearing a single time and 7.9% taken by the ten largest. The germline V and J ends were trimmed by 5 bases and 3 bases, with 15 bases remaining between them. CDR3 length: 15 residues. The V gene's germline CDR1 is SGHVS and CDR2 FNYEAQ.

The clonotype comes from a woman under 30 in good health. Specimen: blood. V and J are TRBV7-6 and TRBJ2-3; D remains ambiguous. CDR3 sequence reads: CASSADGPATDTQYF. DNA of the CDR3: TGTGCCAGCAGCGCGGACGGCCCGGCGACAGATACGCAGTATTTT.